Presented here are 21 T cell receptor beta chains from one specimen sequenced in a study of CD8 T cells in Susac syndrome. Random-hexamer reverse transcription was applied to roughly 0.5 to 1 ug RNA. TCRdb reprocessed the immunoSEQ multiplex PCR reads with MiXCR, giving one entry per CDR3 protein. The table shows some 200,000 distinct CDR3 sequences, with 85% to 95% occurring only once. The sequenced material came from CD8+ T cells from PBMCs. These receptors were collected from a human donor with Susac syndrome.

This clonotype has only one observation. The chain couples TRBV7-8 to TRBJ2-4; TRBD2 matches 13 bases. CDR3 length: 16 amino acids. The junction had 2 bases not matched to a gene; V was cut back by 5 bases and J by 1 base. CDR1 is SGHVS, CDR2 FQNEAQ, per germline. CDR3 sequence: CASSLLAGGAKNIQYF. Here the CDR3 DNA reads TGTGCCAGCAGCCTACTAGCGGGGGGGGCCAAAAACATTCAGTACTTC.

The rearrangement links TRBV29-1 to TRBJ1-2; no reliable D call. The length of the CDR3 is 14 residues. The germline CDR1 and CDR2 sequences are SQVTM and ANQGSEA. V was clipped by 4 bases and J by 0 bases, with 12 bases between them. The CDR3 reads CSVVDGRTNYGYTF. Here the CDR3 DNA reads TGCAGCGTTGTAGACGGCAGAACTAACTATGGCTACACCTTC. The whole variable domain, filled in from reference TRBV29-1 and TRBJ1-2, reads SAVISQKPSRDICQRGTSLTIQCQVDSQVTMMFWYRQQPGQSLTLIATANQGSEATYESGFVIDKFPISRPNLTFSTLTVSNMSPEDSSIYLCSVVDGRTNYGYTFGSGTRLTVV.

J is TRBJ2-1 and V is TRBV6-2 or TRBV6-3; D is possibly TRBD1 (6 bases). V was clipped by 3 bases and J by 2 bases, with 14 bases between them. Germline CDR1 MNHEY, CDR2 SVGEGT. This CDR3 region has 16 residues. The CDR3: CASSYPRGIPYNEQFF. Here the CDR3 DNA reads TGTGCCAGCAGTTATCCCAGGGGTATTCCCTACAATGAGCAGTTCTTC.

The CDR3 region has the DNA TGCGCCAGCAGATCCGGGACTAGCGGGCCCTTTTCCTCCTACGAGCAGTACTTC. Residues: CASRSGTSGPFSSYEQYF. V usage is TRBV5-1 and J usage is TRBJ2-7, with 12 bases aligning to TRBD2. This CDR3 contains 18 residues. Germline CDR1 and CDR2: SGHRS and YFSETQ. Trimming took 5 bases from V and 0 from J; bases not matched to a gene: 12.

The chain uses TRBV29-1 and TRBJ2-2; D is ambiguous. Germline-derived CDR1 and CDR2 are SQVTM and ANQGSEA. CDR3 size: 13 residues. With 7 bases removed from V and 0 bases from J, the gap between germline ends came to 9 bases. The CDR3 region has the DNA TGCAGCGGAACAGCTACGAACACCGGGGAGCTGTTTTTT. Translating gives CSGTATNTGELFF.

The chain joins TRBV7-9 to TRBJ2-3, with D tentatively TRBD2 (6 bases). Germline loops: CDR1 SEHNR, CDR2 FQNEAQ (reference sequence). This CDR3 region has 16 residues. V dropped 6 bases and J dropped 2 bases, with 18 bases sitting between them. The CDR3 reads CASRLFGGPDTDTQYF. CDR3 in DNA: TGTGCCAGCAGACTTTTCGGAGGGCCGGACACAGATACGCAGTATTTT.

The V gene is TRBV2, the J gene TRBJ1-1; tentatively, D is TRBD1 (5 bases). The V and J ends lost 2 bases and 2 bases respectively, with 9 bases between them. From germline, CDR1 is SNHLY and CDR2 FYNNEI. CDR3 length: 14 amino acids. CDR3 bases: TGTGCCAGCAGTGAACGGGGCTACAACACTGAAGCTTTCTTT. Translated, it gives CASSERGYNTEAFF.

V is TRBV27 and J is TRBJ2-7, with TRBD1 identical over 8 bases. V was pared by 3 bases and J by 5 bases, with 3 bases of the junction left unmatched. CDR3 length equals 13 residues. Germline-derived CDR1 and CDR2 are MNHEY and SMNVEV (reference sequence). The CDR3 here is CASSFRGRDEQYF. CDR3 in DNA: TGTGCCAGCAGTTTCAGGGGGCGAGACGAGCAGTACTTC.

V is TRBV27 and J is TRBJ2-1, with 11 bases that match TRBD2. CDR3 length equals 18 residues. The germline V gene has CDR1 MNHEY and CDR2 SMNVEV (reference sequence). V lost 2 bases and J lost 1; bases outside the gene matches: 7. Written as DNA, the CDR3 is TGTGCCAGCAGTTTAGGTCTAGCGGGGGGAGGGTCCTACAATGAGCAGTTCTTC. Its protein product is CASSLGLAGGGSYNEQFF.

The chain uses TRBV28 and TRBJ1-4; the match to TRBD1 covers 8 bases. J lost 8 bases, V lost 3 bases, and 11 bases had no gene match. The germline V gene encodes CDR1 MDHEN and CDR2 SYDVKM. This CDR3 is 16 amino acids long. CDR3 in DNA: TGTGCCAGCAGTTTCCCCATGGACAGGGAGGGCGAAAAACTGTTTTTT. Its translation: CASSFPMDREGEKLFF.

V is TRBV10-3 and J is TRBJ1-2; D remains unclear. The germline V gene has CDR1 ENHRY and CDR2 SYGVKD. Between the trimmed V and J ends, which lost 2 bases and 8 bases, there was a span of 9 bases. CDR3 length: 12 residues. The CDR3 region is CAISEGERGYTF. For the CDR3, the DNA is TGTGCCATCAGTGAGGGCGAACGGGGCTACACCTTC.

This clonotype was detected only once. CDR3 protein: CASSQAPGQGTYFNEQFF. The CDR3 nucleotides read TGTGCCAGCAGCCAAGCACCGGGACAGGGGACCTACTTCAATGAGCAGTTCTTC. The chain uses TRBV3-1 and TRBJ2-1; 10 nucleotides match TRBD1. Losses at the gene ends were 1 base for V and 6 bases for J; bases not matched to a gene: 12. Per the germline V gene, CDR1 is LGHDT and CDR2 is YNNKEL (reference sequence). This CDR3 region has 18 residues.

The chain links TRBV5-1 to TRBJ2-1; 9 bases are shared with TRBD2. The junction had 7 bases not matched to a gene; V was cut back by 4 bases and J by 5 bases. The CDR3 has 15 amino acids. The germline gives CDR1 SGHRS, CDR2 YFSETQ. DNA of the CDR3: TGCGCCAGCAGCAGAGTAGCGGGAGAGAACAATGAGCAGTTCTTC. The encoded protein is CASSRVAGENNEQFF. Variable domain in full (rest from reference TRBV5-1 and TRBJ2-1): KAGVTQTPRYLIKTRGQQVTLSCSPISGHRSVSWYQQTPGQGLQFLFEYFSETQRNKGNFPGRFSGRQFSNSRSEMNVSTLELGDSALYLCASSRVAGENNEQFFGPGTRLTVL.

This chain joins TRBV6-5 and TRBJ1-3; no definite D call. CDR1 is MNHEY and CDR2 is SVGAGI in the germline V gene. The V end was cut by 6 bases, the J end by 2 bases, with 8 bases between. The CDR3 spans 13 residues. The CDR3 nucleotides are TGTGCCAGCAGCTCGCTGACTGGAAACACCATATATTTT. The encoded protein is CASSSLTGNTIYF.

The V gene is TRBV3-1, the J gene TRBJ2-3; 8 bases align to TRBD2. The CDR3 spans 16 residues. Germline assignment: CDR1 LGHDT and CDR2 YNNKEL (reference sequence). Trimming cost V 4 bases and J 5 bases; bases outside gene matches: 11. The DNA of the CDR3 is TGTGCCAGCAGCCTAATACCGGGAGGGCGAGGAGATACGCAGTATTTT. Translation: CASSLIPGGRGDTQYF.

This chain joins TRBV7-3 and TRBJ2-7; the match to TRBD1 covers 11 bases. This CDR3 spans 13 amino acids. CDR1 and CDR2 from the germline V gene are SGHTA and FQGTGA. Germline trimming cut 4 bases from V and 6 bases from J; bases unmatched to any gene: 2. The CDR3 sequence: CASSSGTGGEQYF. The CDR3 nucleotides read TGTGCCAGCAGCTCCGGGACAGGGGGCGAGCAGTACTTC.

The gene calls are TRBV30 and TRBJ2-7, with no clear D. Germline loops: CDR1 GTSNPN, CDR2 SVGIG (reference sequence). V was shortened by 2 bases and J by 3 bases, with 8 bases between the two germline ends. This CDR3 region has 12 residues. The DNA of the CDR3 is TGTGCCTGGAGTTATACCGGCTACGAGCAGTACTTC. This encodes CAWSYTGYEQYF.

CDR3 DNA sequence: TGTGCCAGCAGCTGGGATGGATCGTACACCTTC. Protein sequence: CASSWDGSYTF. The rearrangement uses TRBV5-4 and TRBJ1-2; no firm D call. CDR1 is SGHNT, CDR2 YYREEE, per germline (reference sequence). The CDR3 runs to 11 residues. The ends were cut back, 3 bases at V and 11 bases at J, with 11 bases in the middle.

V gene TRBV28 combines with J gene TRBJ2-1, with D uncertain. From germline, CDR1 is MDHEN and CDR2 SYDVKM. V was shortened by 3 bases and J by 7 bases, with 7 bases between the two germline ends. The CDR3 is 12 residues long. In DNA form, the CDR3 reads TGTGCCAGCAGTTTTAGAGAGAATGAGCAGTTCTTC. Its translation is CASSFRENEQFF.

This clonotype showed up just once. CDR3 coding DNA: TGTGCCAGTAGTAGGCCGCACCAACTAGGTCTACCCCAGCATTTT. Residues: CASSRPHQLGLPQHF. This chain uses TRBV19 with TRBJ1-5, with no clear D. Germline lookup yields CDR1 LNHDA and CDR2 SQIVND (reference sequence). V gave up 4 bases and J gave up 10 bases, with 20 bases separating them. The CDR3 consists of 15 residues.

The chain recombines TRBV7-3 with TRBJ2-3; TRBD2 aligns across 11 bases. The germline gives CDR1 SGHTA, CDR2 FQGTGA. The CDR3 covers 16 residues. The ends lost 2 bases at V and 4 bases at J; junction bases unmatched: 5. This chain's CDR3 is CASSLLAGGGADTQYF. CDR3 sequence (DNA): TGTGCCAGCAGCTTACTAGCGGGAGGTGGGGCAGATACGCAGTATTTT.